This T cell receptor (beta chain) was obtained from a study of beta chain features in type 1 diabetes. In the study overall: Researchers looked at some 110 million sorted cells across all samples. Overall study findings and caveats: Whether TCRB rearrangement is influenced by HLA type was left unresolved in this analysis. Sequencing of cDNA might inflate the share of cells that strongly express TCR. Shortening that was moderate but significant affected the TCRB CDR3s of Type 1 diabetes patients in all four CD4+ subsets.

In regard to this clone: The antigen remains undetermined.

Expressed TCRB transcripts got sequenced, as all isolated RNA was reverse transcribed. Profiling relied on immunoSEQ multiplex PCR, and the TCRdb table lists in-frame clones only, not all of them. The table includes 150,000 to 200,000 clones, 6.5% to 8.5% detected once. The CDR3 sequence is 14 residues long. Per the germline V gene, CDR1 is SGHRS and CDR2 is YFSETQ. Trimming at V came to 4 bases and at J to 4 bases, leaving 3 bases not matched to a gene. Purity exceeding 95% was reached by all sorted populations. The chain employs TRBV5-1 and TRBJ2-2; 8 bases fit TRBD1. The receptor comes from a woman between 18 and 29 years old with type 1 diabetes. The sequencing input was central memory CD4+ T cells from blood. The CDR3 sequence: CASSRTGSTGELFF. In DNA, the CDR3 is TGCGCCAGCAGCCGGACAGGGAGCACCGGGGAGCTGTTTTTT.